The TCR beta chain under discussion was sequenced for a study of a mutant IDH1 vaccine in newly diagnosed glioma (dated by TCRdb to 2020 to 2022). Regarding the research as a whole: Of the approximately 33 treated patients, about 62% were male and 37.5% were female, and the mean age was 40.4 years. Prior to enrollment, patients had been given standard therapy consisting of radiotherapy alone, temozolomide alone, or radiochemotherapy with temozolomide, with the combination given to most patients. Longitudinal TCRB deep sequencing was done for fewer than 30 treated patients, wherever samples were available for exploratory analyses. Peripheral blood was collected at six visits: V03 (baseline), V05, V07, V10, V12 and V13.

The protocol used for the library was the immunoSEQ multiplex PCR assay. The hsTCRB Kit was used according to the manufacturer's protocol to amplify rearranged TCR beta chain sequences. Sequencing of TCRB libraries was carried out on an Illumina MiSeq. Processing in the source paper ran as follows. The kit vendor's proprietary platform handled demultiplexing, trimming and gene mapping. TCRdb took over this immuneACCESS table, retaining in-frame rearrangements with V and J assigned. Such tables are incomplete; in checked studies, under half of the missing clones stem from an unresolved V gene, and the remainder is unexplained. V, J and clone size derive from that table, while D and trimming were established from the DNA sequence. A total of 45,000 to 60,000 clones appear in this sample, around three quarters of them only once. The biggest ten clones account for around 1.9% of the sample. The CDR3 measures 15 amino acids from cysteine to phenylalanine. The entry retains the CDR3 DNA only, 45 bases that are in frame from base 1. Looking up the germline V gene yields CDR1 SGHRS and CDR2 YFSETQ. Trimming costs V 0 bases and J 0 bases, and their ends lie 9 bases apart.

The sample's time point label, in plain terms: baseline, week 1 (first vaccination visit). The treatment or condition label corresponds to: pre-vaccination baseline after standard-of-care therapy. Newly diagnosed WHO grade 3 or 4 IDH1-mutant astrocytomas showing loss of nuclear ATRX were present in the donors. The samples were drawn from NOA16, a multicentre, single-arm, open-label phase I trial in Germany that tested a mutant IDH1 peptide vaccine in humans for the first time. Visit V03 blood draws served as the baseline sample for immunogenicity testing. Genomic DNA for TCRB sequencing was extracted from EDTA blood using the DNeasy Blood and Tissue Kit. Points on this clone: Its cognate antigen has yet to be identified. The input lacks base qualities; no much larger clone sits a single base away.

Points the paper makes about the study in general: The authors noted that analyses of patient blood samples could not be reproduced because of sample limitations. Availability determined which PBMC samples were chosen for TCRB deep sequencing. Immune responses induced by the vaccine were seen in roughly 92% of patients across multiple MHC alleles. No apparent relationship was observed between pseudoprogression and alterations in the top peripheral T cell clonotypes detected by TCRB sequencing.

The rearrangement combines TRBV5-1 with TRBJ2-5, with a tentative D gene TRBD1 over 5 matching bases. The sequenced sample was PBMCs, obtained from a glioma patient treated with radiotherapy, temozolomide or both. The origin of this receptor is a woman aged 35 to 49 with glioma. The DNA sequence follows: TGCGCCAGCAGCTTGGGGGGCAGGGACCAAGAGACCCAGTACTTC. Its amino acids are CASSLGGRDQETQYF. Joined to the reference TRBV5-1 and TRBJ2-5 proteins, this CDR3 gives the full variable domain: KAGVTQTPRYLIKTRGQQVTLSCSPISGHRSVSWYQQTPGQGLQFLFEYFSETQRNKGNFPGRFSGRQFSNSRSEMNVSTLELGDSALYLCASSLGGRDQETQYFGPGTRLLVL.